This T cell receptor (beta chain) emerged from a study of vaccination and CD4 T cells after COVID-19. Study context: The authors used overlapping spike peptides from SARS-CoV-2, HCoV-NL63, HCoV-OC43 and HCoV-229E to stimulate cells. Study conclusions and caveats: Median SARS-CoV-2-reactive clonotype numbers went from around 20 to 38; this increase was not significant.

Germline trimming cut 5 bases from V and 5 bases from J; bases unmatched to any gene: 13. Per the germline V gene, CDR1 is MNHEY and CDR2 is SMNVEV (reference sequence). The CDR3 is 17 residues long. The sample holds a few counts of this clonotype. Its antigen remains unidentified. Sequenced with the Oncomine TCR Beta short-read assay was DNA taken from cultured CD4+ T cells. The template was genomic DNA from cultured CD4+ T cells. MiXCR was run by TCRdb on the PCR reads, yielding one entry per CDR3 protein. In the table there are thousands of distinct CDR3 sequences, roughly a third of which are singletons. Treatment in this sample: roughly ten-day PBMC culture with coronavirus spike peptide pools or control peptides (ViraFEST assay).

The sequenced sample consisted of CD4+ T cells from blood, cultured in vitro. The rearrangement links TRBV27 to TRBJ1-5; 9 bases agree with TRBD1. This clonotype was obtained from a human donor who had recovered from COVID-19. The CDR3 region is CASSPASAQGAYQPQHF. CDR3 bases: TGTGCCAGCAGTCCGGCCTCCGCACAGGGGGCCTATCAGCCCCAGCATTTT.